These 2 T cell receptor beta chains came from one sample sequenced in a study of CD8 T cells in ankylosing spondylitis. Using its own MiXCR run on the 5' RACE reads, TCRdb lists one record per CDR3 protein. The table has roughly 160,000 distinct CDR3 sequences, 11% seen once. The sequenced material came from blood, either unsorted or a sorted T cell fraction (not recorded which). The receptors were sampled from a male donor with ankylosing spondylitis or in good health (not recorded which).

This chain connects TRBV7-9 to TRBJ2-5, with D possibly called TRBD1 or TRBD2 (6 bases each). CDR1 and CDR2 (germline): SEHNR, FQNEAQ (reference sequence). CDR3 length: 15 residues. The V end was cut by 4 bases, the J end by 7 bases, with 19 bases between. CDR3 sequence: CASSSSGAGSGTQYF. The CDR3 nucleotides are TGTGCCAGCAGCTCATCAGGGGCGGGGAGCGGGACCCAGTACTTC.

The chain combines TRBV5-1 with TRBJ2-5, with 12 bases that match TRBD2. Germline V gene lookup returns CDR1 SGHRS and CDR2 YFSETQ. The CDR3 length is 16 residues. V gave up 3 bases and J gave up 0 bases; unmatched junction bases: 3. The chain's CDR3 is CASSSGLAGYQETQYF. CDR3 nucleotides: TGCGCCAGCAGCTCGGGACTAGCGGGTTACCAAGAGACCCAGTACTTC. Together with reference TRBV5-1 and TRBJ2-5, the CDR3 gives the full variable domain: KAGVTQTPRYLIKTRGQQVTLSCSPISGHRSVSWYQQTPGQGLQFLFEYFSETQRNKGNFPGRFSGRQFSNSRSEMNVSTLELGDSALYLCASSSGLAGYQETQYFGPGTRLLVL.